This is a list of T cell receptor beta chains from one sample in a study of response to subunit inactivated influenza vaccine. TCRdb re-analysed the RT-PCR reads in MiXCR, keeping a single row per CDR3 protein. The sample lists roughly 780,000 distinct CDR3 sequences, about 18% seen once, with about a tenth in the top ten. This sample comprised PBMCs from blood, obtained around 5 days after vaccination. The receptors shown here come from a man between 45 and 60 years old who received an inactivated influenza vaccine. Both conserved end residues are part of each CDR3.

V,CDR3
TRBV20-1,CSASPLGTYNEQFF
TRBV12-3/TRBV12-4,CASRPTGNNDGQFF
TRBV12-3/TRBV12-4,CASNRQGFQETQYF
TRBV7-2,CASSLRQGGDRGYEQYF
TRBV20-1,CSARRGASGANVLTF
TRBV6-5,CASSYTGVQSEQYF
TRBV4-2,CASSHDQSRGSVFF
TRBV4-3,CASSQDFRRLNTEAFF
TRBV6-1,CATGLAEYNEQFF
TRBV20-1,CSADSGRREQYF
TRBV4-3,CASSHLNRGDEQFF
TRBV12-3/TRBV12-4,CASSIVVTGELFF
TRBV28,CASSPGPQPYEQYF
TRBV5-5,CASSFGVVNEQFF
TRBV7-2,CASSSGNTGDTQYF
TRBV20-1,CSAPPSWNTGELFF
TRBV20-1,CSVIIRLKSTDTQYF
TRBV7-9,CASSLAAGRAFEQYF
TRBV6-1,CASSAYHRGYTGELFF
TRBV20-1,CSARIETGVYNEQFF
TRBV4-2,CASSQEAGAANEKLFF
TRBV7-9,CASSSTGDHEQYF
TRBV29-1,CSVAPDSGGNEQFF
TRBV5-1,CASSLVSDTGELFF
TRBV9,CASSVAWEGRNEQFF
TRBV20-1,CSAKETGFDYGYTF
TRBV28,CASSSSGTGDYEQYF
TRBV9,CASGTGVPDTQYF
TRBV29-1,CSGTGAESYNEQFF
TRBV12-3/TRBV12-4,CASSLEGIGETQYF
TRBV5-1,CASSQRLEETQYF
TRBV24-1,CATSDRGAAYNEQFF
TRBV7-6,CASSPRQDQPQHF
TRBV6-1,CASSGTRAGELFF
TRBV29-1,CSVELGVRVEQFF
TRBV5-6,CASSPGVIPGETQYF
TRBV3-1,CASSNRAYEQFF
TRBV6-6,CASSYEGPGIQYF
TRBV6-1,CASSEPGQDSASYNEQFF
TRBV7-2,CASSLAAGQPQHF
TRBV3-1,CASSHARETQYF
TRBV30,CAWVGRTASDYEQYF
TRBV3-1,CASSRGDRVMYEQYF
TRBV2,CASSGTWDNSPLHF
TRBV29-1,CSFRGGLNTEAFF
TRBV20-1,CSARDATQGFQETQYF
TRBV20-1,CSARDSGGVNVQYF
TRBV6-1,CASRKTGLAYNEQFF
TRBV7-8,CASSLTGTGIAYNEQFF
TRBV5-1,CASSWVRGTGAEGTQYF
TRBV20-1,CSARDRRGPLYNEQFF
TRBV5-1,CASSLAAGGSFADTQYF
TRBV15,CATSRGQGAFYEQYF